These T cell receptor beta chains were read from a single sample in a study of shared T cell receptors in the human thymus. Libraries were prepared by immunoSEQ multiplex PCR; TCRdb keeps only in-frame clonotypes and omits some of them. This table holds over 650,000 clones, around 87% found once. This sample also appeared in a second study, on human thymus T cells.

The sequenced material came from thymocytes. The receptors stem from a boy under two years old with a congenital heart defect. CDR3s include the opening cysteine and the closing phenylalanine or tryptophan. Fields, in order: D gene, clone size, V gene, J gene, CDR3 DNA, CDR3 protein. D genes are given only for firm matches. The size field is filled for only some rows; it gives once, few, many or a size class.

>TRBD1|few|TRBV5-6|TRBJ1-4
TGTGCCAGCAGCGCCGACAGGGACGTTTCCAGTTTT
CASSADRDVSSF
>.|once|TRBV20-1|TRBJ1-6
TGCAGTGCTAGACCAGTACCCCTCCACTTT
CSARPVPLHF
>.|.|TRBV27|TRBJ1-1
TGTGCCAGCACCAAGGGGGTGGGGAGGGACACTGAAGCTTTCTTT
CASTKGVGRDTEAFF
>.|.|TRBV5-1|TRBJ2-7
TGCGCCAGCAGTTCTACATCACAGTCCTACGAGCAGTACTTC
CASSSTSQSYEQYF
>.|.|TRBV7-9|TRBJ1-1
TGTGCCAGCAAGATCACGGGACAAAAGAACACTGAAGCTTTCTTT
CASKITGQKNTEAFF
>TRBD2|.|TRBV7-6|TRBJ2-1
TGTGCCAGCAGCTTAGGTCTAGCGGGAGACAATGAGCAGTTCTTC
CASSLGLAGDNEQFF
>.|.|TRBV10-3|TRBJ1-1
TGTGCCATCAGTGACCGACAGGCCCCTGGGAACACTGAAGCTTTCTTT
CAISDRQAPGNTEAFF
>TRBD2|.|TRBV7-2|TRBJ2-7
TGTGCCAGCAGCTTAGGAGCGGGAGGGAACGAGCAGTACTTC
CASSLGAGGNEQYF
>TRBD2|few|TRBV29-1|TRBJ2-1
TGCAGCGTTGTAATCCGCGGGAGAGGCCCGCGGAGCTCCTACAATGAGCAGTTCTTC
CSVVIRGRGPRSSYNEQFF
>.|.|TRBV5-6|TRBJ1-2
TGTGCCAGCAGCGGTACACAGGGTTCTAACTATGGCTACACCTTC
CASSGTQGSNYGYTF
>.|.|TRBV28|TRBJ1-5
TGTGCCAGCAGTTGTATCTCGGGGCAGCCCCAGCATTTT
CASSCISGQPQHF
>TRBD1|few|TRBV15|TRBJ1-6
TGTGCCACCAGCAGAGCCCGACAGGGTAACTCACCCCTCCACTTT
CATSRARQGNSPLHF
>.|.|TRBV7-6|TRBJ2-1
TGTGCCAGCAGCTTTTCAGGGAATGAGCAGTTCTTC
CASSFSGNEQFF
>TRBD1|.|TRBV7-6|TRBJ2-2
TGTGCCAGCAGCTTAGCGGGCAGGGGGCTGGGGGAGCTGTTTTTT
CASSLAGRGLGELFF
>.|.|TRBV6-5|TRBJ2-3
TGTGCCAGCAGTTACTTTTCAGGGCACACAGATACGCAGTATTTT
CASSYFSGHTDTQYF
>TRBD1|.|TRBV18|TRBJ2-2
TGTGCCAGCTCGCGACAGTTTTCCGGGACAGGGAAGGGGGAGCTGTTTTTT
CASSRQFSGTGKGELFF
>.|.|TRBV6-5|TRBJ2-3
TGTGCCAGCAGTACTCGACAGAACACAGATACGCAGTATTTT
CASSTRQNTDTQYF
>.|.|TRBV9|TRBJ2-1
TGTGCCAGCAGCGTAGGAGGTAGCGGCAGCTCCTACAATGAGCAGTTCTTC
CASSVGGSGSSYNEQFF
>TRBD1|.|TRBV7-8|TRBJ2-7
TGTGCCAGCAGCTGGCCAGACCGGGACAGGGGTTACGAGCAGTACTTC
CASSWPDRDRGYEQYF
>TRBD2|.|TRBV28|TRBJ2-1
TGTGCCAGCAGGCGTCCCACCGGGACTAGCGGAAATGAGCAGTTCTTC
CASRRPTGTSGNEQFF
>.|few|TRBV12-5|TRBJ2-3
TGTGCTAGTGGTTTGGCACCCCGGGACATGACGGATGAGGCCCCAGATACGCAGTATTTT
CASGLAPRDMTDEAPDTQYF
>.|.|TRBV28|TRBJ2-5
TGTGCCAGCAGTTCAAGGGGCCCCGTGAAGACCCAGTACTTC
CASSSRGPVKTQYF
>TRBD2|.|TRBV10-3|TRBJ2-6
TGTGCCATCAGGCTAGCGGGAGGGGCCAACGTCCTGACTTTC
CAIRLAGGANVLTF
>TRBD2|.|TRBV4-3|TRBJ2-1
TGCGCCAGCAGCCAAGTGCTGGACCTAATAGCGGGAGACAATGAGCAGTTCTTC
CASSQVLDLIAGDNEQFF
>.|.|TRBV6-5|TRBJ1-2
TGTGCCAGCAGTTCCGGGTTCGGCTACACCTTC
CASSSGFGYTF
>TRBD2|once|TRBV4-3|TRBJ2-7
TGCGCCAGCAGCCAAGGCCATCTAGCGGGAGGGTCCTCCTACGAGCAGTACTTC
CASSQGHLAGGSSYEQYF
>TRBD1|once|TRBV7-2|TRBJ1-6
TGTGCCAGCAGCTTAGGTCGGACAGGAGATTCACCCCTCCACTTT
CASSLGRTGDSPLHF
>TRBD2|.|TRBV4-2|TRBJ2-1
TGTGCCAGCAGCCAAGAAGAGGGCGCGGGGGGGCCCAATGAGCAGTTCTTC
CASSQEEGAGGPNEQFF
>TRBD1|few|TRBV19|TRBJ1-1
TGTGCCAGTAGTATCATCGCGGGGGGAGCACCGAGGGGGCACAGTGAAGCTTTCTTT
CASSIIAGGAPRGHSEAFF
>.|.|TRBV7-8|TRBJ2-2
TGTGCCAGCAGCTCCCCCGGGGCGGGGGCCCCTCCTAAAGGCGGGGAGCTGTTTTTT
CASSSPGAGAPPKGGELFF
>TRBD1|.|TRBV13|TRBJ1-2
TGTGCCAGCAGCTTACCCCCAGGGGGTAACTATGGCTACACCTTC
CASSLPPGGNYGYTF
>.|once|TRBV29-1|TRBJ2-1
TGCAGCGTTGAAGATCTTCGGGCAGGGCCCAACCCAGTCAATGAGCAGTTCTTC
CSVEDLRAGPNPVNEQFF
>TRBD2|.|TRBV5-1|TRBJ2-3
TGCGCCAGCAGCTTGGTATCGGGGGGAGGGGGCACAGATACGCAGTATTTT
CASSLVSGGGGTDTQYF
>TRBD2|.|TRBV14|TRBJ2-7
TGTGCCAGCAGCCAAGTTAACTCTAGCGGGGGTCTAGGGCAGTACTTC
CASSQVNSSGGLGQYF
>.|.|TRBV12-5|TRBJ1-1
TGTGCTAGTGGTTTGGCCGACACGATGGGGCTTGGGACTGAAGCTTTCTTT
CASGLADTMGLGTEAFF
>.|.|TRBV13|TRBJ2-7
TGTGCCAGCAGCCTCAATCCGAAGGACAGCCGTCTCTACGAGCAGTACTTC
CASSLNPKDSRLYEQYF
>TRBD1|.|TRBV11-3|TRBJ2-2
TGTGCCAGCAGCCCTTCAGACAGGGGGTATGGCACCGGGGAGCTGTTTTTT
CASSPSDRGYGTGELFF
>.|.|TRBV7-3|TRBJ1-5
TGTGCCAGCAGCTTCCGGGACTCAGGGGAGGGTTCCCTGCAGCCCCAGCATTTT
CASSFRDSGEGSLQPQHF
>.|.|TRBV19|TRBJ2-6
TGTGCCAGTAGCGGCAGGGTTAGGGCTGGGGCCAACGTCCTGACTTTC
CASSGRVRAGANVLTF
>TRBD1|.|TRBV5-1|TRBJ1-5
TGCGCCAGCAGCTTCACAGGGGGGGATCAGCCCCAGCATTTT
CASSFTGGDQPQHF
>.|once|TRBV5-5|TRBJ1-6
TGTGCCAGCAGCTTGGGGGCCAGAATTCCTTGGCTCCACTTT
CASSLGARIPWLHF